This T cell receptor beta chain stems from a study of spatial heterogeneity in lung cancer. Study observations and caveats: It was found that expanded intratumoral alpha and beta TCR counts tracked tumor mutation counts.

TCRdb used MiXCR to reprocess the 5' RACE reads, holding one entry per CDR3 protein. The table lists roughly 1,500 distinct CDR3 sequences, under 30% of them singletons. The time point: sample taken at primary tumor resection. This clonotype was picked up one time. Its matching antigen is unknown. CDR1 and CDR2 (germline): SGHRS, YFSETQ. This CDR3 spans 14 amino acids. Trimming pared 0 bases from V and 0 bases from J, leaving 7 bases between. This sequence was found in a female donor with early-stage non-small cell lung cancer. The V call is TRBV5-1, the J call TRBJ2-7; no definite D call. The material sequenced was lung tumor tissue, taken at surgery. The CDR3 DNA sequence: TGCGCCAGCAGCTTGGAAGGAAACTCCTACGAGCAGTACTTC. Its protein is CASSLEGNSYEQYF.